The rows below give T cell receptor beta chains drawn from one sample of a study of blood T cells in healthy people across ages. Using its own MiXCR run on the 5' RACE reads, TCRdb lists one record per CDR3 protein. Of 1.5 million to 2 million distinct CDR3 sequences in the sample, about 50% were seen once. The sample taken for sequencing was blood. The receptor source for this set is a woman between 40 and 55 years old in good health. Both conserved end residues are part of each CDR3. Fields, in order: clone size, V gene, J gene, D gene, CDR3 protein, CDR3 DNA. The D gene is left open where the match is weak. A clone size is listed for some rows: how often the clone was seen (once, few, many), or a class if it is expanded.

size: .
V: TRBV7-2
J: TRBJ1-2
D: TRBD1
CDR3: CASSQDRAHGYTF
DNA: TGTGCCAGCAGCCAGGACAGGGCGCATGGCTACACCTTC

size: .
V: TRBV27
J: TRBJ1-5
D: .
CDR3: CASSKGDPRNQPQHF
DNA: TGTGCCAGCAGTAAGGGTGATCCGCGCAATCAGCCCCAGCATTTT

size: .
V: TRBV5-6
J: TRBJ2-1
D: .
CDR3: CASSLFGIYNEQFF
DNA: TGTGCCAGCAGCTTGTTTGGGATCTACAATGAGCAGTTCTTC

size: .
V: TRBV6-2/TRBV6-3
J: TRBJ1-1
D: TRBD1
CDR3: CASSWGDRGTNTEAFF
DNA: TGTGCCAGCAGTTGGGGAGACAGGGGAACGAACACTGAAGCTTTCTTT

size: .
V: TRBV6-1
J: TRBJ1-5
D: .
CDR3: CASSGEGRTALNQPQHF
DNA: TGTGCCAGCAGTGGGGAGGGGCGCACCGCCCTCAATCAGCCCCAGCATTTT

size: .
V: TRBV10-3
J: TRBJ2-1
D: TRBD2
CDR3: CAISDLAGVPLGDEQFF
DNA: TGTGCCATCAGTGATCTAGCGGGGGTCCCTTTGGGGGATGAGCAGTTCTTC

size: .
V: TRBV5-1
J: TRBJ2-5
D: TRBD1
CDR3: CASSLGDRGKGETQYF
DNA: TGCGCCAGCAGCTTGGGGGACAGGGGGAAGGGCGAGACCCAGTACTTC

size: .
V: TRBV20-1
J: TRBJ1-6
D: .
CDR3: CSARGTQGNSPLHF
DNA: TGCAGTGCTAGGGGGACCCAAGGGAATTCACCCCTCCACTTT

size: .
V: TRBV20-1
J: TRBJ2-7
D: TRBD2
CDR3: CSAPSPGTTPGCEQYF
DNA: TGCAGTGCTCCAAGCCCCGGGACTACCCCGGGATGCGAGCAGTACTTC

size: .
V: TRBV20-1
J: TRBJ2-6
D: .
CDR3: CSASNPAGHSGANVLTF
DNA: TGCAGTGCTAGCAACCCAGCGGGCCACTCTGGGGCCAACGTCCTGACTTTC

size: .
V: TRBV10-1
J: TRBJ1-4
D: .
CDR3: CASSGVMNEKLFF
DNA: TGCGCCAGCAGTGGAGTGATGAATGAAAAACTGTTTTTT

size: few
V: TRBV4-3
J: TRBJ2-4
D: .
CDR3: CASSRGWGSDIQYF
DNA: TGCGCCAGCAGCCGGGGTTGGGGATCGGACATTCAGTACTTC

size: .
V: TRBV12-3/TRBV12-4
J: TRBJ1-4
D: TRBD1
CDR3: CASSKGQVFEKLFF
DNA: TGTGCCAGCAGTAAAGGACAGGTCTTTGAAAAACTGTTTTTT

size: .
V: TRBV7-9
J: TRBJ2-3
D: TRBD2
CDR3: CASSSRGLASDTQYF
DNA: TGTGCCAGCAGCTCCCGGGGACTAGCATCAGATACGCAGTATTTT

size: .
V: TRBV7-8
J: TRBJ2-7
D: .
CDR3: CASSLRDKLYEQYF
DNA: TGTGCCAGCAGCTTAAGGGACAAACTCTACGAGCAGTACTTC

size: .
V: TRBV13
J: TRBJ2-3
D: TRBD2
CDR3: CASSQTSGWDTQYF
DNA: TGTGCCAGCAGTCAAACTAGCGGTTGGGATACGCAGTATTTT

size: few
V: TRBV20-1
J: TRBJ2-1
D: TRBD2
CDR3: CSARSSAGGSYNEQFF
DNA: TGCAGTGCTCGCTCGTCGGCGGGGGGCTCCTACAATGAGCAGTTCTTC

size: few
V: TRBV5-1
J: TRBJ2-5
D: .
CDR3: CASSWDIGETQYF
DNA: TGCGCCAGCAGCTGGGACATCGGGGAGACCCAGTACTTC

size: .
V: TRBV20-1
J: TRBJ2-7
D: TRBD1
CDR3: CSARDGTASYEQYF
DNA: TGCAGTGCTAGAGATGGGACAGCCTCCTACGAGCAGTACTTC

size: .
V: TRBV19
J: TRBJ2-5
D: .
CDR3: CASSTFLGQETQYF
DNA: TGTGCCAGTAGTACTTTTTTGGGCCAAGAGACCCAGTACTTC

size: .
V: TRBV29-1
J: TRBJ2-3
D: TRBD1
CDR3: CSVEITGVTDTQYF
DNA: TGCAGCGTTGAAATCACAGGGGTCACAGATACGCAGTATTTT

size: few
V: TRBV4-3
J: TRBJ1-6
D: TRBD1
CDR3: CASSPTGMYNSPLHF
DNA: TGCGCCAGCAGCCCGACAGGGATGTATAATTCACCCCTCCACTTT

size: once
V: TRBV27
J: TRBJ2-7
D: TRBD2
CDR3: CASRPGRGSGRNQYF
DNA: TGTGCCAGCAGGCCCGGGAGGGGGTCGGGGAGGAATCAGTACTTC

size: .
V: TRBV20-1
J: TRBJ2-1
D: .
CDR3: CSAPPPGPTYNEQFF
DNA: TGCAGTGCTCCCCCTCCGGGACCAACCTACAATGAGCAGTTCTTC

size: .
V: TRBV18
J: TRBJ1-1
D: TRBD1
CDR3: CASSIKQGIPEAFF
DNA: TGTGCCAGCTCTATTAAACAGGGGATACCCGAAGCTTTCTTT

size: .
V: TRBV24-1
J: TRBJ1-5
D: .
CDR3: CAASRDSSNQPQHF
DNA: TGTGCCGCCAGTCGAGACAGTAGCAATCAGCCCCAGCATTTT

size: few
V: TRBV6-1
J: TRBJ1-6
D: TRBD1
CDR3: CASRGQGASYNSPLHF
DNA: TGTGCCAGCCGTGGACAGGGGGCTTCCTATAATTCACCCCTCCACTTT

size: few
V: TRBV4-3
J: TRBJ2-5
D: TRBD2
CDR3: CASSQDIAGDAQSERETQYF
DNA: TGCGCCAGCAGCCAAGACATAGCGGGGGACGCTCAATCAGAGAGAGAGACCCAGTACTTC

size: .
V: TRBV5-1
J: TRBJ2-5
D: .
CDR3: CASSLEGLRETQYF
DNA: TGCGCCAGCAGCTTGGAAGGGTTGCGGGAGACCCAGTACTTC

size: .
V: TRBV27
J: TRBJ2-7
D: .
CDR3: CASSLSSRFDEQYF
DNA: TGTGCCAGCAGTTTATCCAGCAGGTTCGACGAGCAGTACTTC

size: .
V: TRBV7-2
J: TRBJ2-3
D: .
CDR3: CASSYGLGLARDTQYF
DNA: TGTGCCAGCAGCTATGGACTTGGCCTAGCCAGAGATACGCAGTATTTT

size: .
V: TRBV7-9
J: TRBJ2-5
D: .
CDR3: CASSLVGARYQETQYF
DNA: TGTGCCAGCAGCTTAGTAGGTGCTAGATATCAAGAGACCCAGTACTTC

size: .
V: TRBV24-1
J: TRBJ2-3
D: TRBD2
CDR3: CATATGGRTDTQYF
DNA: TGTGCCACCGCAACGGGAGGACGCACAGATACGCAGTATTTT

size: .
V: TRBV12-3/TRBV12-4
J: TRBJ1-1
D: TRBD1
CDR3: CASRGLGQPNTEAFF
DNA: TGTGCCAGCAGGGGACTGGGACAGCCCAACACTGAAGCTTTCTTT

size: .
V: TRBV20-1
J: TRBJ2-7
D: .
CDR3: CSASTGRGGYEQYF
DNA: TGCAGTGCCTCCACCGGGAGAGGGGGCTACGAGCAGTACTTC

size: .
V: TRBV13
J: TRBJ2-7
D: TRBD2
CDR3: CASRGREGPYEQYF
DNA: TGTGCCAGCAGGGGTCGGGAGGGACCCTACGAGCAGTACTTC

size: .
V: TRBV4-2
J: TRBJ1-4
D: .
CDR3: CASSQGADNEKLFF
DNA: TGTGCCAGCAGCCAAGGGGCGGATAATGAAAAACTGTTTTTT

size: .
V: TRBV11-2
J: TRBJ2-3
D: .
CDR3: CASSLFAWTVPRPDTQYF
DNA: TGTGCCAGCAGCTTATTCGCATGGACAGTCCCCCGCCCAGATACGCAGTATTTT

size: .
V: TRBV27
J: TRBJ1-2
D: TRBD1
CDR3: CASRAGGTYGYTF
DNA: TGTGCCAGCAGGGCAGGGGGCACCTATGGCTACACCTTC

size: .
V: TRBV5-6
J: TRBJ1-4
D: .
CDR3: CASSLGFEKLFF
DNA: TGTGCCAGCAGCTTAGGGTTTGAAAAACTGTTTTTT

size: .
V: TRBV12-3/TRBV12-4
J: TRBJ2-5
D: .
CDR3: CASSSAGVPQYF
DNA: TGTGCCAGCAGTTCCGCCGGGGTTCCCCAGTACTTC

size: .
V: TRBV10-3
J: TRBJ1-2
D: .
CDR3: CAISDRPSLYGYTF
DNA: TGTGCCATCAGTGATAGACCGTCGCTTTATGGCTACACCTTC

size: few
V: TRBV20-1
J: TRBJ2-1
D: TRBD2
CDR3: CSASPILASGGALNEQFF
DNA: TGCAGTGCTAGCCCCATTCTTGCTAGCGGGGGGGCCCTCAATGAGCAGTTCTTC

size: few
V: TRBV12-3/TRBV12-4
J: TRBJ2-1
D: TRBD1
CDR3: CASSPDRGNYNEQFF
DNA: TGTGCCAGCAGTCCGGACAGGGGAAACTACAATGAGCAGTTCTTC

size: .
V: TRBV11-2
J: TRBJ2-5
D: TRBD2
CDR3: CASSLWPSGGETQYF
DNA: TGTGCCAGCAGCTTATGGCCTAGCGGCGGGGAGACCCAGTACTTC

size: .
V: TRBV5-1
J: TRBJ2-4
D: .
CDR3: CASSLEAGPYSQYF
DNA: TGCGCCAGCAGCTTGGAGGCCGGACCCTATTCTCAGTACTTC

size: .
V: TRBV27
J: TRBJ2-1
D: TRBD2
CDR3: CASSFLPTSGGAYNEQFF
DNA: TGTGCCAGCAGTTTTTTACCCACCAGCGGGGGGGCGTACAATGAGCAGTTCTTC

size: once
V: TRBV25-1
J: TRBJ2-7
D: .
CDR3: CASSEKGRGPRYEQYF
DNA: TGTGCCAGCAGTGAAAAGGGGCGGGGGCCTCGCTACGAGCAGTACTTC

size: .
V: TRBV10-3
J: TRBJ2-7
D: .
CDR3: CAISPDGYEQYF
DNA: TGTGCCATCAGCCCGGACGGATACGAGCAGTACTTC

size: .
V: TRBV10-3
J: TRBJ1-1
D: .
CDR3: CANQDRLNTEAFF
DNA: TGTGCCAACCAGGACAGACTGAACACTGAAGCTTTCTTT

size: .
V: TRBV12-3/TRBV12-4
J: TRBJ2-7
D: .
CDR3: CASSFSSGAPNEQYF
DNA: TGTGCCAGCAGTTTTAGTTCAGGGGCTCCCAATGAGCAGTACTTC

size: .
V: TRBV20-1
J: TRBJ1-2
D: TRBD1
CDR3: CSARPRQGYGYTF
DNA: TGCAGTGCTAGACCCCGACAGGGCTATGGCTACACCTTC

size: .
V: TRBV6-2/TRBV6-3
J: TRBJ2-5
D: TRBD1
CDR3: CASSYGQGVIQETQYF
DNA: TGTGCCAGCAGTTACGGGCAGGGGGTGATCCAAGAGACCCAGTACTTC

size: few
V: TRBV20-1
J: TRBJ2-7
D: .
CDR3: CSAPHGGEQYF
DNA: TGCAGTGCTCCCCATGGTGGCGAGCAGTACTTC

size: .
V: TRBV5-1
J: TRBJ2-5
D: .
CDR3: CASSLMNVQYF
DNA: TGCGCCAGCAGCTTGATGAACGTGCAGTACTTC

size: .
V: TRBV6-5
J: TRBJ2-7
D: .
CDR3: CASSYGGLHYEQYF
DNA: TGTGCCAGCAGTTACGGGGGACTTCACTACGAGCAGTACTTC

size: .
V: TRBV5-1
J: TRBJ2-7
D: .
CDR3: CASSPLIGTAYEQYF
DNA: TGCGCCAGCAGCCCCCTTATTGGGACCGCTTACGAGCAGTACTTC

size: .
V: TRBV20-1
J: TRBJ2-7
D: TRBD1
CDR3: CSARPGQGDRYEQYF
DNA: TGCAGTGCTAGGCCGGGACAGGGGGACCGCTACGAGCAGTACTTC

size: many
V: TRBV12-3/TRBV12-4
J: TRBJ2-7
D: TRBD1
CDR3: CASSQTGERYEQYF
DNA: TGTGCCAGCAGTCAGACAGGGGAGAGATACGAGCAGTACTTC

size: .
V: TRBV7-9
J: TRBJ2-7
D: .
CDR3: CASSSAGRKTYEQYF
DNA: TGTGCCAGCAGCTCCGCGGGACGGAAGACCTACGAGCAGTACTTC